The 30 T cell receptor beta chains presented below share a single source sample, sequenced in a study of T cell responses to AZD1222 COVID-19 vaccine. Only in-frame clones appear in the TCRdb table, and some are missing; sequencing was by immunoSEQ multiplex PCR. The sample lists 140,000 to 150,000 clones, roughly nine tenths occurring once. The source material was peripheral blood, sampled on day 0 of AZD1222 vaccination. These receptors all come from an adult in good health.

The gene calls are TRBV3-1 (or the pseudogene TRBV3-2) and TRBJ1-2, with D tentatively TRBD1 (6 bases). The CDR3 contains 17 residues. Germline V CDR1 and CDR2: LGHDT, YNNKEL (reference sequence). V was clipped by 4 bases and J by 4 bases, with 22 bases between them. The CDR3 sequence is CASSRRTATPLSYGYTF. The CDR3, as DNA: TGTGCCAGCAGCCGAAGGACAGCTACTCCTCTTTCCTATGGCTACACCTTC.

The V call is TRBV11-2, the J call TRBJ2-1; D may be TRBD2 (6 bases). The CDR3 has 12 residues. Germline lookup yields CDR1 SGHAT and CDR2 FQNNGV. The germline V and J ends were trimmed by 6 bases and 7 bases, with 10 bases remaining between them. The CDR3 here is CASSSLANEQFF. The CDR3 DNA sequence: TGTGCCAGCAGTTCACTAGCAAATGAGCAGTTCTTC.

The chain recombines TRBV6-5 with TRBJ1-2; D not resolved. This CDR3 spans 12 amino acids. Between the trimmed V and J ends, which lost 11 bases and 0 bases, there was a span of 10 bases. Looked up from germline, CDR1 is MNHEY and CDR2 is SVGAGI. CDR3 DNA sequence: TGTGCCCTGGGTATCTCTAACTATGGCTACACCTTC. Protein: CALGISNYGYTF.

V gene TRBV5-5 combines with J gene TRBJ2-1, with 11 bases identical to TRBD2. Unmatched junction bases numbered 4, after V lost 2 bases and J lost 9 bases. This CDR3 region has 14 residues. Germline V CDR1 and CDR2: SGHKS, YYEKEE (reference sequence). CDR3 DNA sequence: TGTGCCAGCAGCTTTCTAGCGGGGGGTGGTGAGCAGTTCTTC. It yields the protein CASSFLAGGGEQFF.

This clone was counted only a few times. V is TRBV3-1 (or the pseudogene TRBV3-2) and J is TRBJ1-6; D not resolved. The ends were cut back, 1 base at V and 7 bases at J, with 8 bases in the middle. The CDR3 has 14 residues. CDR1 is LGHDT, CDR2 YNNKEL, per germline (reference sequence). This CDR3 is CASSQVGRNSPLHF. The CDR3 nucleotides read TGTGCCAGCAGCCAAGTGGGCAGAAATTCACCCCTCCACTTT.

This clone showed up just once. The V gene is TRBV6-5, the J gene TRBJ2-4; D may correspond to TRBD1 or TRBD2 (5 bases each). V lost 5 bases and J lost 15, with 14 bases in between. The germline gives CDR1 MNHEY, CDR2 SVGAGI. The CDR3 has 11 amino acids. The CDR3 loop is CASSNPGPGYF. CDR3 nucleotides: TGTGCCAGCAGTAACCCGGGACCGGGGTACTTC.

This rearrangement joins TRBV12-5 to TRBJ1-1; a possible D gene is TRBD1 (5 bases). Between the trimmed V and J ends, which lost 7 bases and 7 bases, there was a span of 13 bases. Germline CDR1 LGHNT, CDR2 FRNRAP. CDR3 length equals 12 residues. The CDR3 is CASAPGGSEAFF. Written as DNA, the CDR3 is TGTGCTAGTGCCCCGGGGGGGAGTGAAGCTTTCTTT.

This clone is a singleton in its sample. CDR3 coding DNA: TGTGCCAGCAGCTTAGGAAAGGATGAGCAGTTCTTC. It translates to CASSLGKDEQFF. The chain links TRBV5-4 to TRBJ2-1; D call uncertain. Germline V gene sequence: CDR1 SGHNT, CDR2 YYREEE (reference sequence). V was shortened by 2 bases and J by 8 bases, with 8 bases between the two germline ends. The length of the CDR3 is 12 residues.

The V gene is TRBV21-1, the J gene TRBJ2-3; TRBD1, the table's D call, lacks a check against the DNA. TRBV21-1 is an annotated pseudogene. The CDR3 has 19 residues. CDR3 region: CASSKALFRSGSDTDTQYF. CDR3 nucleotide sequence: TGTGCCAGCAGCAAAGCGCTTTTTAGATCAGGGTCGGACACAGATACGCAGTATTTT.

This chain uses TRBV7-6 with TRBJ2-1, with D uncertain. Looked up from germline, CDR1 is SGHVS and CDR2 is FNYEAQ. The length of the CDR3 is 15 residues. V was cut by 7 bases and J by 4 bases, with 17 bases left in between. DNA of the CDR3: TGTGCCAGCACGGCCGTAGGGTCCTTATACAATGAGCAGTTCTTC. This translates into CASTAVGSLYNEQFF.

The chain carries TRBV3-1 (or the pseudogene TRBV3-2) and TRBJ1-2, with a possible D match to TRBD1 (6 bases). The germline V and J ends were trimmed by 2 bases and 0 bases, with 7 bases remaining between them. The CDR3 sequence is 14 residues long. Germline V lookup: CDR1 LGHDT, CDR2 YNNKEL (reference sequence). The CDR3 nucleotides are TGTGCCAGCAGCCAATGGACAGCTAACTATGGCTACACCTTC. Protein product: CASSQWTANYGYTF.

This clone was detected once. The chain carries TRBV19 and TRBJ2-7; weak D call: TRBD2 (5 bases). This CDR3 contains 15 residues. Germline V lookup: CDR1 LNHDA, CDR2 SQIVND (reference sequence). Deletions cut 3 bases from V and 3 bases from J, with 15 bases between. The CDR3 DNA is TGTGCCAGTAGTATCAGGCAGGACTCGAACTACGAGCAGTACTTC. This codes for CASSIRQDSNYEQYF.

The rearrangement links TRBV3-1 (or the pseudogene TRBV3-2) to TRBJ1-5, with TRBD1 identical over 11 bases. Germline V gene sequence: CDR1 LGHDT, CDR2 YNNKEL (reference sequence). With 4 bases clipped from V and 4 bases from J, the junction kept 3 bases outside the gene matches. CDR3 length: 15 amino acids. The CDR3 coding sequence is TGTGCCAGCAGCCTAGGGACAGGGGGGAATCAGCCCCAGCATTTT. The encoded protein is CASSLGTGGNQPQHF.

The chain employs TRBV11-2 and TRBJ2-4; TRBD1 matches 9 bases. This CDR3 comprises 15 residues. Germline assignment: CDR1 SGHAT and CDR2 FQNNGV. Unmatched junction bases numbered 11, after V lost 5 bases and J lost 9 bases. This CDR3 is CASSGHRGPIGIQYF. In DNA form, the CDR3 reads TGTGCCAGCAGCGGACACAGGGGGCCCATCGGCATTCAGTACTTC.

This chain joins TRBV9 and TRBJ1-2; D is perhaps TRBD1 (6 bases). The CDR3 is 14 amino acids. V lost 4 bases to trimming and J lost 8 bases, with 18 bases between them. The germline gives CDR1 SGDLS, CDR2 YYNGEE. Here the CDR3 reads CASSPTVQGSGYTF. CDR3 nucleotide sequence: TGTGCCAGCAGCCCCACCGTTCAGGGGAGCGGCTACACCTTC.

The chain employs TRBV28 and TRBJ2-1; D might be TRBD1 (5 bases). V lost 5 bases and J 7 bases, leaving 15 bases between the germline ends. This CDR3 contains 14 residues. Germline CDR1 MDHEN, CDR2 SYDVKM. The CDR3 spells CASSPSQGRNEQFF. For the CDR3, the DNA is TGTGCCAGCAGTCCCTCGCAGGGCAGAAATGAGCAGTTCTTC.

This chain uses TRBV5-1 with TRBJ1-2, with 10 positions matching TRBD1. Trimming at V came to 4 bases and at J to 6 bases, leaving 12 bases not matched to a gene. Germline CDR1 SGHRS, CDR2 YFSETQ. The CDR3 extends over 16 amino acids. The chain's CDR3 is CASSPYTGQGTHGYTF. Here the CDR3 DNA reads TGCGCCAGCAGCCCATACACGGGACAGGGGACTCATGGCTACACCTTC.

J is TRBJ1-2 and V is TRBV5-5; a weak D match, TRBD1 (6 bases). The CDR3 runs to 13 residues. Trimming shortened V by 0 bases and J by 8 bases, and 11 bases separated the two germline ends. Germline V CDR1 and CDR2: SGHKS, YYEKEE (reference sequence). The CDR3 here is CASSLDSQGGYTF. The CDR3 DNA sequence: TGTGCCAGCAGCTTGGATTCACAGGGCGGCTACACCTTC.

This clone was picked up a small number of times. V usage is TRBV28 and J usage is TRBJ1-5, with 8 bases matching TRBD1. CDR3 length: 16 amino acids. Germline V gene sequence: CDR1 MDHEN, CDR2 SYDVKM. The ends lost 6 bases at V and 0 bases at J; junction bases unmatched: 7. CDR3 region: CASRQGGLYSNQPQHF. The CDR3 DNA reads TGTGCCAGCAGACAGGGGGGTCTCTATAGCAATCAGCCCCAGCATTTT.

V and J are TRBV9 and TRBJ1-2; possibly TRBD1 for D (6 bases). CDR1 is SGDLS, CDR2 YYNGEE, per germline. Between the trimmed V and J ends, which lost 6 bases and 4 bases, there was a span of 10 bases. This CDR3 is 12 amino acids long. The CDR3 loop reads CASNRAFYGYTF. In nucleotides, the CDR3 is TGTGCCAGCAACAGGGCCTTCTATGGCTACACCTTC.

This chain links TRBV2 with TRBJ2-7; TRBD2 is a possible D gene (5 bases). The germline V gene encodes CDR1 SNHLY and CDR2 FYNNEI. Trimming stripped 3 bases from V and 0 bases from J, with 18 bases between. The CDR3 runs 17 residues. The CDR3 sequence: CASSDDTLAPSSYEQYF. In DNA form, the CDR3 reads TGTGCCAGCAGTGACGACACCTTAGCGCCCTCCTCCTACGAGCAGTACTTC. Supplemented by reference TRBV2 and TRBJ2-7, the full variable domain reads EPEVTQTPSHQVTQMGQEVILRCVPISNHLYFYWYRQILGQKVEFLVSFYNNEISEKSEIFDDQFSVERPDGSNFTLKIRSTKLEDSAMYFCASSDDTLAPSSYEQYFGPGTRLTVT.

The chain links TRBV12-3 or TRBV12-4 to TRBJ1-4, with unresolved D. The CDR3 covers 12 residues. Trimming removed 5 bases at V and 7 bases at J, with 8 bases between. The CDR3 here is CASSAIFEKLFF. As DNA, the CDR3 is TGTGCCAGCAGTGCTATTTTTGAAAAACTGTTTTTT.

The rearrangement uses TRBV4-2 and TRBJ2-5; possibly TRBD2 for D (5 bases). V was pared by 0 bases and J by 5 bases, with 13 bases between. The CDR3 sequence is 15 residues long. Germline-derived CDR1 and CDR2 are LGHNA and YNFKEQ. In DNA, the CDR3 is TGTGCCAGCAGCCAAGAAGTCGCGGGTTGGGAGACCCAGTACTTC. It is translated as CASSQEVAGWETQYF.

This clone was picked up one time. J is TRBJ1-2 and V is TRBV5-1, with TRBD1 as a possible D gene (5 bases). CDR1 SGHRS and CDR2 YFSETQ come from the germline V gene. This CDR3 region has 16 residues. The V gene lost 2 bases and the J gene lost 2 bases, with 16 bases spanning the gap. CDR3 in DNA: TGCGCCAGCAGCTTCCGGACACCTGGATTGAACTATGGCTACACCTTC. Its protein product is CASSFRTPGLNYGYTF.

This sequence joins TRBV6-5 and TRBJ1-3; D is unresolved. The CDR3 spans 15 residues. Germline-derived CDR1 and CDR2 are MNHEY and SVGAGI. V was trimmed by 6 bases and J by 1 base, leaving 13 bases between them. The CDR3 DNA reads TGTGCCAGCAGCAATTCCCTTGCTTCTGGAAACACCATATATTTT. Residues: CASSNSLASGNTIYF.

This clone was detected once. This rearrangement joins TRBV7-2 to TRBJ2-5, with 8 bases fitting TRBD2. The CDR3 contains 15 residues. With V trimmed by 3 bases and J by 4 bases, 7 bases remained unmatched. Per the germline V gene, CDR1 is SGHTA and CDR2 is FQGNSA. CDR3 in DNA: TGTGCCAGCAGCTTCGAACTAGCGGCGGGAGAGACCCAGTACTTC. Amino acid sequence: CASSFELAAGETQYF.

This clone appeared once. The J gene is TRBJ2-7, the V gene TRBV30; D unclear. CDR1 GTSNPN and CDR2 SVGIG come from the germline V gene (reference sequence). The CDR3 has 12 amino acids. Trimming left V 3 bases short and J 2 bases short, with 8 bases between. The CDR3 loop is CAWSLGPYEQYF. The CDR3 DNA is TGTGCCTGGAGCCTAGGCCCCTACGAGCAGTACTTC.

The rearrangement uses TRBV7-9 and TRBJ1-1, with D possibly TRBD1 on 5 matching bases. Germline V lookup: CDR1 SEHNR, CDR2 FQNEAQ (reference sequence). The V end was cut by 4 bases, the J end by 2 bases, with 17 bases between. There are 16 residues in the CDR3. The DNA of the CDR3 is TGTGCCAGCAGCTATCGCGGGACGGTCGCTAACACTGAAGCTTTCTTT. It encodes CASSYRGTVANTEAFF.

The rearrangement links TRBV28 to TRBJ2-2; 10 nucleotides align to TRBD1. V shed 6 bases and J 6 bases; nucleotides not matched to a gene: 4. This CDR3 region has 14 residues. Germline V gene sequence: CDR1 MDHEN, CDR2 SYDVKM. The CDR3 region has the DNA TGTGCCAGCAGACGGGACAGGGGCTCCGGGGAGCTGTTTTTT. This sequence encodes CASRRDRGSGELFF.

The gene calls are TRBV9 and TRBJ1-2; the D gene is possibly TRBD1 (5 bases). The germline CDR1 and CDR2 sequences are SGDLS and YYNGEE. Between the trimmed V and J ends, which lost 4 bases and 1 base, there was a span of 11 bases. The CDR3 consists of 14 residues. CDR3 nucleotide sequence: TGTGCCAGCAGCCCAGGGTCCCTTAACTATGGCTACACCTTC. It is translated as CASSPGSLNYGYTF.